This T cell receptor (beta chain) was profiled in a study of cytomegalovirus exposure and HLA in healthy donors. Concerning this clone: Antigen: not known.

Use of 60 Vbeta and 13 Jbeta primers characterized the PCR. In the study's own analysis: Among the unique TCR beta chains that a later analysis counted, about 81 million in all, 9.5 million to 12 million were shared. Sequencing used immunoSEQ multiplex PCR; TCRdb keeps in-frame clones, though not all of them. V, J and clone size derive from that table, while D and trimming were established from the DNA sequence. The table includes over 85,000 clones, 76% detected once. Overall study findings and caveats: TCR beta V segments were, for the most part, productive about 87% or about 30% of the time in an earlier analysis. Presence/absence analyses rested on an assumption that sequencing depth was roughly uniform across donors. Another analysis was done later, and it associated 17,000 or so TCR beta sequences with HLA alleles at 0.05 false discovery rate.

The germline V gene has CDR1 LGHNA and CDR2 YSLEER. The CDR3 spans 17 residues. V lost 0 bases and J 2 bases, leaving 14 bases between the germline ends. The chain couples TRBV4-3 to TRBJ2-1, with D possibly being TRBD1 (6 bases). This TCR derives from a man aged 25-45 years in good health and CMV-seropositive. The sample comprised PBMCs. CDR3: CASSQEGAQDPYNEQFF. As DNA, the CDR3 is TGCGCCAGCAGCCAAGAGGGGGCCCAGGACCCCTACAATGAGCAGTTCTTC.